The rows below give T cell receptor beta chains drawn from one sample of a study of cytomegalovirus exposure and HLA in healthy donors. The data were produced by immunoSEQ multiplex PCR, yet TCRdb's version contains in-frame clones alone and is incomplete. The sample includes 98,000 or so clones, approximately 94% of them seen just once. Sequenced sample: PBMCs. The receptors come from a woman younger than 30 in good health and CMV-seronegative. The CDR3 runs from the conserved cysteine through the conserved F or W. The order of the fields is clone size, J gene, V gene, D gene, CDR3 length, CDR3 DNA, CDR3 protein. D genes are given only for firm matches. The size entry is marked missing in some rows and otherwise reads once, few, many or a size class.

>NA|TRBJ2-6|TRBV7-3|NA|16
TGTGCCAGCACCCAGACGACCAGGACTGGGGCCAACGTCCTGACTTTC
CASTQTTRTGANVLTF
>NA|TRBJ1-4|TRBV18|TRBD1|15
TGTGCCAGCTCACCACGGCAGGGGGGCGGTGAAAAACTGTTTTTT
CASSPRQGGGEKLFF
>NA|TRBJ2-1|TRBV5-1|TRBD1|15
TGCGCCAGCAGCTTTCACAGGGGGCTCAACAATGAGCAGTTCTTC
CASSFHRGLNNEQFF
>few|TRBJ2-7|TRBV2|TRBD1|13
TGTGCCAGCAGTGGGCAGGGGGCTGGGGAGCAGTACTTC
CASSGQGAGEQYF
>NA|TRBJ2-7|TRBV5-1|NA|16
TGCGCCAGCCACTCGGGGCTACAGGGATACTCCTACGAGCAGTACTTC
CASHSGLQGYSYEQYF
>NA|TRBJ1-6|TRBV5-5|NA|14
TGTGCCAGCAGCGTGGACAGTTCGGTGTCACCCCTCCACTTT
CASSVDSSVSPLHF
>once|TRBJ2-3|TRBV9|TRBD1|15
TGTGCCAGCAGCGTCCAGGGGGCTTTGACAGATACGCAGTATTTT
CASSVQGALTDTQYF
>NA|TRBJ2-7|TRBV19|TRBD1|14
TGTGCCAGTAGTTCGAGGACAGGGAGCTACGAGCAGTACTTC
CASSSRTGSYEQYF
>NA|TRBJ2-1|TRBV11-3|TRBD2|17
TGTGCCAGCAGCTTAGCGGGGGGGTATAGCTCCTACAATGAGCAGTTCTTC
CASSLAGGYSSYNEQFF
>NA|TRBJ1-2|TRBV5-6|NA|15
TGTGCCAGCAGCTTACCCGGGGTTGAATTTTTTGGCTACACCTTC
CASSLPGVEFFGYTF
>NA|TRBJ2-5|TRBV19|TRBD2|16
TGTGCCAGTAGTTTGCAAGCGGGGGGACGGAGGGAGACCCAGTACTTC
CASSLQAGGRRETQYF
>NA|TRBJ2-2|TRBV19|TRBD1|15
TGTGCCACTGACCGGGACAGAGACTCGACCGGGGAGCTGTTTTTT
CATDRDRDSTGELFF
>NA|TRBJ2-3|TRBV27|NA|16
TGTGCCAGCAGTTTAAGTCTGGGGCTTAGCACAGATACGCAGTATTTT
CASSLSLGLSTDTQYF
>NA|TRBJ1-5|TRBV4-1|TRBD1|16
TGCGCCAGCAGCCACGGGGACAGGGGAGGCAATCAGCCCCAGCATTTT
CASSHGDRGGNQPQHF
>NA|TRBJ2-3|TRBV28|TRBD1|14
TGTGCCAGCAGTCTAGGGACAGCCACAGATACGCAGTATTTT
CASSLGTATDTQYF
>NA|TRBJ1-2|TRBV28|NA|12
TGTGCCAGCAGCCTGGGAGTATATGGCTACACCTTC
CASSLGVYGYTF
>once|TRBJ1-1|TRBV28|NA|11
TGTGCCAGCAGGTACAGGTCTGAAGCTTTCTTT
CASRYRSEAFF
>NA|TRBJ2-1|TRBV10-3|NA|18
TGTGCCATCAGTGAGTCGTGGGGTAAAGGGGGGGAGTACAATGAGCAGTTCTTC
CAISESWGKGGEYNEQFF
>NA|TRBJ1-5|TRBV18|NA|13
TGTGCCAGCTCACAGGGGTCCAATCAGCCCCAGCATTTT
CASSQGSNQPQHF
>NA|TRBJ2-7|TRBV4-1|NA|17
TGCGCCAGCAGCCTTCTGGGGGGGGGCGCAAGCTCCTACGAGCAGTACTTC
CASSLLGGGASSYEQYF
>NA|TRBJ1-2|TRBV30|NA|14
TGTGCCTGGAGACCGGGACTTGGACGGTATGGCTACACCTTC
CAWRPGLGRYGYTF
>once|TRBJ1-2|TRBV15|TRBD1|16
TGTGCCACCAGCAGAGATGGGCAGGGGGCTTTTGGTGGCTACACCTTC
CATSRDGQGAFGGYTF
>NA|TRBJ1-3|TRBV6-6|NA|13
TGTGCCAGCAGTTACTCGACAGGAAACACCATATATTTT
CASSYSTGNTIYF
>NA|TRBJ1-1|TRBV11-2|TRBD1|14
TGTGCCAGCAGCCACGGACAGGGAGTGACTGAAGCTTTCTTT
CASSHGQGVTEAFF
>NA|TRBJ2-7|TRBV4-2|TRBD2|17
TGTGCCAGCAGCCAAGACGGCCGGGGGGACTACCTCTACGAGCAGTACTTC
CASSQDGRGDYLYEQYF
>NA|TRBJ1-3|TRBV7-3|NA|15
TGTGCCAGCAGCTTATCGGGGGGCTCAGGAAACACCATATATTTT
CASSLSGGSGNTIYF
>NA|TRBJ2-1|TRBV2|NA|14
TGTGCCAGCAGCCAAACCGCGGTTAACAATGAGCAGTTCTTC
CASSQTAVNNEQFF
>NA|TRBJ2-2|TRBV27|NA|16
TGTGCCAGCAGTTCGATCGGGACAACGAACACCGGGGAGCTGTTTTTT
CASSSIGTTNTGELFF
>NA|TRBJ1-5|TRBV23-1|NA|15
TGCGCCAGCAGACAGGGTACTACAGGGAATCAGCCCCAGCATTTT
CASRQGTTGNQPQHF
>NA|TRBJ1-1|TRBV5-1|TRBD1|17
TGCGCCAGCAGCTTGGTGCCAGGGGGCGAAGTCGACACTGAAGCTTTCTTT
CASSLVPGGEVDTEAFF
>NA|TRBJ2-7|TRBV11-2|TRBD2|13
TGTGCCAGCAGCGGTGCGGGGGGCTACGAGCAGTACTTC
CASSGAGGYEQYF
>NA|TRBJ2-1|TRBV2|TRBD2|17
TGTGCCAGCAGTCAGGGGTCGGGGGGGCCTTTATACAATGAGCAGTTCTTC
CASSQGSGGPLYNEQFF
>NA|TRBJ1-1|TRBV6-5|TRBD1|13
TGTGCCAGCAGTTACTCGAAACAGGGGGTTTCTTTCTTT
CASSYSKQGVSFF
>NA|TRBJ2-5|TRBV4-1|NA|15
TGCGCCAGCAGCCAAAGGAGGGGGGAGGGAGAGACCCAGTACTTC
CASSQRRGEGETQYF
>NA|TRBJ1-1|TRBV9|NA|13
TGTGCCAGCAGCGTAGAGGTAGCCAGTGAAGCTTTCTTT
CASSVEVASEAFF
>NA|TRBJ1-1|TRBV7-9|NA|14
TGTGCCAGCAGCCTAGGAGGCGGGGTAATTGAAGCTTTCTTT
CASSLGGGVIEAFF
>NA|TRBJ1-2|TRBV18|NA|15
TGTGCCAGCTCACCCCCACTGAACGCGGAGGGTGGCTACACCTTC
CASSPPLNAEGGYTF